This T cell receptor (beta chain) comes out of a study of blood T cell repertoires in COVID-19. Whole-study context: Samples came from the United States, Italy and Spain, spanning acute and convalescent COVID-19. Sources were T cells, B-cell-depleted T cells, or PBMCs; the material itself was cDNA or gDNA.

Per the original data handling: The assay estimated nucleated cells by amplifying reference gene primers. Sequencing was performed with immunoSEQ multiplex PCR; in TCRdb, only in-frame clones are kept and a portion is missing. From that table come the V and J calls and clone size; the DNA was used to work out D and trimming. The sample has 110,000 or so clones, around 85% seen once. Enrolled during active infection, Seattle patients were then followed longitudinally. The trim removed 0 bases at V and 3 bases at J, leaving 9 bases unmatched. The CDR3 sequence is 16 residues long. CDR1 is SGHRS, CDR2 YFSETQ, per germline.

This TCR was recovered from a woman aged 55-70 years with COVID-19, enrolled during active disease. The gene calls are TRBV5-1 and TRBJ2-7; 7 positions agree with TRBD1. Material: peripheral blood. Here the CDR3 DNA reads TGCGCCAGCAGCTTGGCTACAGGGGCCGGGGTCTACGAGCAGTACTTC. Its translation: CASSLATGAGVYEQYF.